This TCR beta chain was retrieved from a study of blood T cell repertoires in COVID-19. At the level of the study: Spain, Italy and the United States supplied samples that represented acute and convalescent COVID-19.

This CDR3 comprises 16 residues. Trimming removed 7 bases from V and 2 bases from J, with 19 bases in between. Germline V gene sequence: CDR1 SGHTA, CDR2 FQGNSA. In the original analysis: Reference gene primer amplification yielded estimated nucleated cell counts. Profiling relied on immunoSEQ multiplex PCR, and the TCRdb table lists in-frame clones only, not all of them. D and trimming come from the DNA, and the V and J calls and clone size come from that table. The table shows under 300,000 clones, with about 83% occurring only once. The receptor was isolated from a man aged 25 to 45 who had recovered from COVID-19. The chain recombines TRBV7-2 with TRBJ2-3, with D tentatively TRBD1 (5 bases). Sequencing used peripheral blood. This CDR3 reads CASKTWATEHTDTQYF. CDR3 nucleotide sequence: TGTGCCAGCAAAACCTGGGCGACAGAACACACAGATACGCAGTATTTT.